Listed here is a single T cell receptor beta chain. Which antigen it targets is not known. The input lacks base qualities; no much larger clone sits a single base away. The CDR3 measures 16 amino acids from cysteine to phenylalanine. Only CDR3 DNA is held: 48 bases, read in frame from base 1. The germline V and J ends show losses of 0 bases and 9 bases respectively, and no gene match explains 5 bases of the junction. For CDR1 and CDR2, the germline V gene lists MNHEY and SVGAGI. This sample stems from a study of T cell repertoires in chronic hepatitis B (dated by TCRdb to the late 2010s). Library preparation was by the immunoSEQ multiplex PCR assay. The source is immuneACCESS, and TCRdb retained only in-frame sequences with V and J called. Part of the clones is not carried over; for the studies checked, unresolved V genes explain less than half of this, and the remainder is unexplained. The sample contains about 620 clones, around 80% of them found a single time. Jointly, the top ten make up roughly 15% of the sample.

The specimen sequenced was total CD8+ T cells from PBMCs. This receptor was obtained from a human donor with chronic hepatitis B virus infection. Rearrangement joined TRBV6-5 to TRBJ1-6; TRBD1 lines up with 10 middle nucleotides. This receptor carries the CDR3 CASSYSEGTGASPLHF. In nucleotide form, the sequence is TGTGCCAGCAGTTACTCAGAGGGGACAGGGGCTTCACCCCTCCACTTT.